The 8 T cell receptor beta chains below all came from one sample that was sequenced in a study of blood T cells in healthy people across ages. Next came a second PCR, run for roughly 6 to 11 cycles, which used a sample-barcoded 5' primer along with a J-beta primer mix. In TCRdb, the 5' RACE reads were re-called with MiXCR into one record per CDR3 protein. Of approximately 800,000 distinct CDR3 sequences listed, about 34% are singletons. The source material was blood. These receptors all come from a man younger than 35 in good health.

For this clonotype: The junction differs from germline at one of its ends, possibly a read error. The chain joins TRBV7-2 to TRBJ2-3, with D perhaps matching TRBD2 (5 bases). This CDR3 is built from 14 residues. CDR1 SGHTA and CDR2 FQGNSA come from the germline V gene. The CDR3 reads CASSLGLLGDAQYF. Here the CDR3 DNA reads TGTGCCAGCAGCTTAGGGCTCCTGGGAGATGCGCAGTATTTT.

This clonotype came up a few times. V is TRBV20-1 and J is TRBJ2-7; possible D gene TRBD1, 6 bases. Germline CDR1 DFQATT, CDR2 SNEGSKA (reference sequence). Trimming removed 6 bases at V and 1 base at J, with 10 bases between. The CDR3 consists of 12 residues. Written as DNA, the CDR3 is TGCAGTGCCCCGACAGGTTCCTACGAGCAGTACTTC. It translates to CSAPTGSYEQYF.

This chain's CDR3 is CASGSRGNEQYF. CDR3 nucleotides: TGTGCCAGCGGCAGCAGGGGCAATGAGCAGTACTTC. The chain links TRBV6-5 to TRBJ2-5, with D possibly being TRBD1 (6 bases). Germline CDR1 and CDR2: MNHEY and SVGAGI. With 8 bases removed from V and 11 bases from J, the gap between germline ends came to 18 bases. This CDR3 is 12 amino acids long.

This clonotype has just one count. The chain is built from TRBV9 and TRBJ2-4; 10 bases map to TRBD1. V trimming: 3 bases; J trimming: 7 bases; junction bases outside the gene matches: 7. Germline CDR1 SGDLS, CDR2 YYNGEE. CDR3 size: 15 residues. The CDR3: CASSGQGARLNIQYF. For the CDR3, the DNA is TGTGCCAGCAGCGGACAGGGGGCGCGGTTGAACATTCAGTACTTC.

Many counts were recorded for this clonotype. The V and J genes are TRBV20-1 and TRBJ2-7; 10 bases map to TRBD1. With 6 bases clipped from V and 1 base from J, the junction kept 3 bases outside the gene matches. The CDR3 has 13 residues. CDR1 DFQATT and CDR2 SNEGSKA come from the germline V gene (reference sequence). The CDR3 loop is CSAWDRGSYEQYF. The CDR3 DNA is TGCAGTGCCTGGGACAGGGGTTCCTACGAGCAGTACTTC.

This clonotype was recorded a few times. CDR3 region: CASRNDRDGDNEQFF. CDR3 in DNA: TGTGCCAGCAGAAACGACCGGGACGGAGACAATGAGCAGTTCTTC. The chain employs TRBV6-2 or TRBV6-3 and TRBJ2-1, with D perhaps matching TRBD1 or TRBD2 (5 bases each). Germline V gene sequence: CDR1 MNHEY, CDR2 SVGEGT. V was pared by 6 bases and J by 5 bases, with 17 bases between. This CDR3 is 15 amino acids long.

The chain links TRBV5-1 to TRBJ1-2, with 7 bases fitting TRBD1. This CDR3 is built from 13 residues. J gave up 7 bases and V 7 bases, and 10 bases lay outside the gene matches. CDR1 and CDR2 from the germline V gene are SGHRS and YFSETQ. The chain's CDR3 is CASGLDRSSGYTF. The DNA for the CDR3 is TGCGCCAGCGGATTGGACAGGTCGAGTGGCTACACCTTC.

This clonotype was seen repeatedly, ten times or more. The chain links TRBV27 to TRBJ2-1, with D possibly called TRBD1 or TRBD2 (6 bases each). The CDR3 totals 12 residues. Germline-derived CDR1 and CDR2 are MNHEY and SMNVEV (reference sequence). Between the trimmed V and J ends, which lost 3 bases and 8 bases, there was a span of 8 bases. The CDR3, as DNA: TGTGCCAGCAGTTTTAGGGGGGATGAGCAGTTCTTC. Its translation: CASSFRGDEQFF.